This T cell receptor (beta chain) emerged from a study of blood T cells in healthy people across ages. Worth noting for this clonotype: What it binds is not known.

A sample-barcoded 5' primer and a J-beta primer mix were used in a second PCR of roughly 6 to 11 cycles. TCRdb re-called the 5' RACE reads with MiXCR, one entry per CDR3 protein. The table has 850,000 to 1,100,000 distinct CDR3 sequences, approximately 38% seen once. The CDR3 sequence is 22 residues long. V was pared by 0 bases and J by 0 bases, with 26 bases between. Germline V gene sequence: CDR1 LGHNA, CDR2 YSLEER. General observations from the study: Age showed a roughly linear inverse relationship with TCR beta diversity per million T cells.

This receptor was taken from a man in his late teens or twenties in good health. The sequenced sample consisted of blood. The V gene is TRBV4-3, the J gene TRBJ1-4, with D tentatively TRBD1 (5 bases). CDR3 region: CASSQDALRALGRKATNEKLFF. CDR3 in DNA: TGCGCCAGCAGCCAAGACGCCTTGAGGGCCCTGGGACGGAAAGCAACTAATGAAAAACTGTTTTTT.